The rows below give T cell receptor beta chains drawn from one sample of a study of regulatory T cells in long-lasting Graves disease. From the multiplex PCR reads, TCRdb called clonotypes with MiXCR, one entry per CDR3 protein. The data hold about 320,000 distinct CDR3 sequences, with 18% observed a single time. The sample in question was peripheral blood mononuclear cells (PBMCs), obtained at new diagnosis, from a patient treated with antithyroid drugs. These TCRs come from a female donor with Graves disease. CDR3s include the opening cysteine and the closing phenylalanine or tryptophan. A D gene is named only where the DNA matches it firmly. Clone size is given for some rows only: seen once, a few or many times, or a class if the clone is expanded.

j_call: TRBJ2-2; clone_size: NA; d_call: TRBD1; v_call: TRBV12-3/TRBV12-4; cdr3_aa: CASSLNTGTGETGELFF; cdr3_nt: TGTGCCAGCAGTTTGAACACCGGGACAGGGGAAACCGGGGAGCTGTTTTTT
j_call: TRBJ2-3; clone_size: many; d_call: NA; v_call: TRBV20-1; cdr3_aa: CSARDKPRFTDTQYF; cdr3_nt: TGCAGTGCTAGAGATAAGCCAAGGTTCACAGATACGCAGTATTTT
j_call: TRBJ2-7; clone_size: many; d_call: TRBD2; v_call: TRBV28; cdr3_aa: CASSLSGLAGPQYF; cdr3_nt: TGTGCCAGCAGTTTATCGGGACTAGCGGGGCCCCAGTACTTC
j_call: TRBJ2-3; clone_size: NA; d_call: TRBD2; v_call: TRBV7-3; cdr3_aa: CASSLTGAGGLNAADTQYF; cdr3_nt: TGTGCCAGCAGCTTAACTGGGGCGGGAGGGCTAAACGCTGCAGATACGCAGTATTTT
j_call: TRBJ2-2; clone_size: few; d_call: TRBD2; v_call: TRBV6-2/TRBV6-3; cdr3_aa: CASRPGGEDTGELFF; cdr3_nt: TGTGCCAGCAGGCCGGGAGGAGAAGACACCGGGGAGCTGTTTTTT
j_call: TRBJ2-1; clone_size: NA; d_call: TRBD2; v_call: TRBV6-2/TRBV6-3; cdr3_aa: CASRRLSGFDNEQFF; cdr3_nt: TGTGCCAGCAGGCGCCTTAGCGGGTTCGACAATGAGCAGTTCTTC
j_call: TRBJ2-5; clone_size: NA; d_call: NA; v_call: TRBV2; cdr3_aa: CANSDGPHPGETQYF; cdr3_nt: TGTGCCAACAGTGATGGTCCTCACCCGGGGGAGACCCAGTACTTC
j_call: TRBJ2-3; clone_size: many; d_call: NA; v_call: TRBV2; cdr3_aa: CASTGSGTDTQYF; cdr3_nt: TGTGCCAGCACAGGCTCCGGCACAGATACGCAGTATTTT
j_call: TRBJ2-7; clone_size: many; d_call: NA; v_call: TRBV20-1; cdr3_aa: CSAARTNVEQYF; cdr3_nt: TGCAGTGCTGCCAGAACGAACGTGGAGCAGTACTTC
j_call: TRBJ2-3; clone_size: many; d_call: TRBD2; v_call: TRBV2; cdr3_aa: CASNVRLAGVTDTQYF; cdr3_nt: TGTGCCAGCAACGTTCGACTAGCGGGAGTGACAGATACGCAGTATTTT
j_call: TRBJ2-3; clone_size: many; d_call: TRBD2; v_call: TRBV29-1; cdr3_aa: CSVESLAGGSTDTQYF; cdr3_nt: TGCAGCGTTGAATCTCTAGCGGGAGGTTCCACAGATACGCAGTATTTT
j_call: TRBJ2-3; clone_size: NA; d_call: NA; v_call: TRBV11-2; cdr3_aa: CASSLDLRTDTQYF; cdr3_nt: TGTGCCAGCAGCTTAGATTTACGCACAGATACGCAGTATTTT
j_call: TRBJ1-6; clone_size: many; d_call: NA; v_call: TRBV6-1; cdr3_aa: CASRNPGTSPLHF; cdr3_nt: TGTGCCAGCAGGAACCCCGGGACTTCACCCCTCCACTTT
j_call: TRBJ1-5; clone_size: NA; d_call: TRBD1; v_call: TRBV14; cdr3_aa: CASSPPTGMGQPQHF; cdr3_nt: TGTGCCAGCAGCCCGCCGACAGGGATGGGTCAGCCCCAGCATTTT
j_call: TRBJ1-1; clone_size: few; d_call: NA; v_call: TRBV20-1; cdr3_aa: CSAREPPEAFF; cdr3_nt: TGCAGTGCTAGAGAGCCCCCTGAAGCTTTCTTT
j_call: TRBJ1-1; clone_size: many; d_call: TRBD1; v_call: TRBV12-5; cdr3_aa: CASGLFQGDTEAFF; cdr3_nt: TGTGCTAGTGGTTTGTTTCAGGGGGACACTGAAGCTTTCTTT
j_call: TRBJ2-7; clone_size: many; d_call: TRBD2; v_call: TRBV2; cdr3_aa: CASSWGLAGSYEQYF; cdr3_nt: TGTGCCAGCAGTTGGGGACTAGCGGGATCCTACGAGCAGTACTTC
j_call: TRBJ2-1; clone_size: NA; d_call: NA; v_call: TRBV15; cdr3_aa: CATSRERVGGHPSGQQFF; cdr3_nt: TGTGCCACCAGCAGAGAAAGGGTAGGGGGACATCCGTCCGGGCAGCAGTTCTTC
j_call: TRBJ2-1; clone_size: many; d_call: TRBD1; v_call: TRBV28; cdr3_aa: CASSPEGQETYNERFF; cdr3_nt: TGTGCCAGCAGTCCGGAGGGACAGGAGACCTACAATGAGCGGTTCTTC
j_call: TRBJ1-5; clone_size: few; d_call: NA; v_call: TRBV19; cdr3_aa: CASSIRNQPQHF; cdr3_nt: TGTGCCAGTAGTATAAGAAATCAGCCCCAGCATTTT
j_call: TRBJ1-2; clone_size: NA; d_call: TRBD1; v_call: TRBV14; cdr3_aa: CASSFGQAGYTF; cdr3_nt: TGTGCCAGCAGCTTCGGACAGGCTGGCTACACCTTC
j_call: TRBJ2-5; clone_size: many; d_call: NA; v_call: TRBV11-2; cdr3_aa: CASNQPPGETQYF; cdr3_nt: TGTGCCAGCAACCAGCCCCCCGGGGAGACCCAGTACTTC
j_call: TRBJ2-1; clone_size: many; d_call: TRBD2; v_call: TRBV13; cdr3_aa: CASSYQVAGGPGNEQFF; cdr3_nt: TGTGCCAGCAGCTACCAAGTAGCGGGAGGGCCGGGGAATGAGCAGTTCTTC
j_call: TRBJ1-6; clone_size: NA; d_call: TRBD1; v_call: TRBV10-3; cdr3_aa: CAISHAGGSPLHF; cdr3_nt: TGTGCCATCAGCCACGCAGGGGGGTCACCCCTCCACTTT
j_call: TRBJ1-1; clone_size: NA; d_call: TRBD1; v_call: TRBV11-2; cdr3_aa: CASSLDPGGDTEAFF; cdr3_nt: TGTGCCAGCAGCTTAGATCCAGGGGGGGACACTGAAGCTTTCTTT
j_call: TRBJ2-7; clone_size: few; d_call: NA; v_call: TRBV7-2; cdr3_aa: CASSVGVGGLEQYF; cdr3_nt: TGTGCCAGCAGCGTAGGCGTGGGGGGTTTGGAGCAGTACTTC
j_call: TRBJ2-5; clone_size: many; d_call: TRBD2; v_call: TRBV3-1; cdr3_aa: CASSSGLAGTGETQYF; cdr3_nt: TGTGCCAGCAGCTCAGGACTAGCGGGAACCGGGGAGACCCAGTACTTC
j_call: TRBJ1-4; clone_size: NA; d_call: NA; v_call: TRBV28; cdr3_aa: CASSFREKLFF; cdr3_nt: TGTGCCAGCAGTTTCCGTGAAAAACTGTTTTTT
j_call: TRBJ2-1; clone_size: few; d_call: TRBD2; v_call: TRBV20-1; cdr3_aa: CSVPGTSGKLSYNEQFF; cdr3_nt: TGCAGTGTCCCGGGGACTAGCGGGAAGTTATCCTACAATGAGCAGTTCTTC
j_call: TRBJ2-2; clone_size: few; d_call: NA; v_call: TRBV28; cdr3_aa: CASKDQNTGELFF; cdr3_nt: TGTGCCAGCAAAGACCAAAACACCGGGGAGCTGTTTTTT
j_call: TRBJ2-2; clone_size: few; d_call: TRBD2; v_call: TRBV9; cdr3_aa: CASSGGGGVGELFF; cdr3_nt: TGTGCCAGCAGCGGCGGGGGAGGCGTCGGGGAGCTGTTTTTT
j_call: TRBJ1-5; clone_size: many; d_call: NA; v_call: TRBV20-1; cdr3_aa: CSARAGRGGNQPQHF; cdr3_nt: TGCAGTGCTAGAGCTGGGCGGGGGGGCAATCAGCCCCAGCATTTT
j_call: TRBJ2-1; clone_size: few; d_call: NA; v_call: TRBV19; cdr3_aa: CASRGRRASNEQFF; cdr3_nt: TGTGCCAGCCGGGGAAGGAGGGCCTCCAATGAGCAGTTCTTC
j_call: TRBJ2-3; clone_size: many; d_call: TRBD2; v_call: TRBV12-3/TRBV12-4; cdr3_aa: CASSGGEGFPRIPDTQYF; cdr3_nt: TGTGCCAGCAGTGGGGGGGAAGGCTTCCCCCGGATCCCAGATACGCAGTATTTT
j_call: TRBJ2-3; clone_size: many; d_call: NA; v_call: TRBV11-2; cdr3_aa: CASSFERDTQYF; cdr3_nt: TGTGCCAGCAGCTTCGAGCGAGATACGCAGTATTTT
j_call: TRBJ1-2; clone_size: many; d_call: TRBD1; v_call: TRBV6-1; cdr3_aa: CASSPPEGQGISDGYTF; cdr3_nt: TGTGCCAGCAGTCCCCCTGAGGGACAGGGTATTTCTGATGGCTACACCTTC
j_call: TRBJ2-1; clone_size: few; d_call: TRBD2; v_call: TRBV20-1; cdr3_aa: CSARGGRVSYNEQFF; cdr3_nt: TGCAGTGCTAGGGGGGGGAGAGTCTCCTACAATGAGCAGTTCTTC
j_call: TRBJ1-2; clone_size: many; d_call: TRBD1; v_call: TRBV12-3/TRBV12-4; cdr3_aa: CASSRTGHGYTF; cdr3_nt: TGTGCCAGCAGCAGGACAGGGCACGGCTACACCTTC
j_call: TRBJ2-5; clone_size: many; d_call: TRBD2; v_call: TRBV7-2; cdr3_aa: CASSPLAGGRETQYF; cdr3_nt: TGTGCCAGCAGCCCGCTAGCGGGAGGGAGGGAGACCCAGTACTTC
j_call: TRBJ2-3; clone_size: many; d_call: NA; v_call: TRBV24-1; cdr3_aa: CATSVPHSLGDTQYF; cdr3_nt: TGTGCCACCAGTGTCCCCCACTCACTCGGGGATACGCAGTATTTT
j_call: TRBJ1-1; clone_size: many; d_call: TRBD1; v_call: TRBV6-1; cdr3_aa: CASRNEGAGEAFF; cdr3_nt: TGTGCCAGCAGAAACGAGGGGGCGGGTGAAGCTTTCTTT
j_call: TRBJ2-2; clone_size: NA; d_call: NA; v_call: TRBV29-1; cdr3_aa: CSVTADPNTGELFF; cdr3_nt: TGCAGCGTAACAGCGGACCCCAACACCGGGGAGCTGTTTTTT
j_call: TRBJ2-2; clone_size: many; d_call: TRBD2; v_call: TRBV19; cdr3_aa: CASSNTGGGLAGLHTGELFF; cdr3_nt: TGTGCCAGTAGTAACACAGGGGGGGGACTAGCGGGACTACATACCGGGGAGCTGTTTTTT
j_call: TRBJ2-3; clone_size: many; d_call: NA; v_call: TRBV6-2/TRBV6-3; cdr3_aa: CASSYDHTDTQYF; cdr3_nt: TGTGCCAGCAGTTACGACCACACAGATACGCAGTATTTT
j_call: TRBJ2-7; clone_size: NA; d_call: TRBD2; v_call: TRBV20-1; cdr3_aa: CSATEATSGRAGQYF; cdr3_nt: TGCAGTGCTACGGAAGCGACTAGCGGGAGGGCCGGGCAGTACTTC
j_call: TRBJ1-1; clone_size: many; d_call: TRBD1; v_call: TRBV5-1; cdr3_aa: CASSLGTGATEAFF; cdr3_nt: TGCGCCAGCAGCTTGGGGACAGGGGCCACTGAAGCTTTCTTT
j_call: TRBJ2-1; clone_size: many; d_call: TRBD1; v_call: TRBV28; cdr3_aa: CASRTGTGRSYNEQFF; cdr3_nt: TGTGCCAGCAGAACCGGGACAGGGAGATCCTACAATGAGCAGTTCTTC
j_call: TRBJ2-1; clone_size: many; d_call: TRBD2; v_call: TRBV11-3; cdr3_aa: CASSLRGPTSGNEQFF; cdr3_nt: TGTGCCAGCAGCTTAAGGGGCCCTACTAGCGGCAATGAGCAGTTCTTC
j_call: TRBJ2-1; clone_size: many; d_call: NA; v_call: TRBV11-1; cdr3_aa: CASSLESSVYAEQFF; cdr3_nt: TGTGCCAGCAGCTTAGAATCTAGCGTGTACGCTGAGCAGTTCTTC
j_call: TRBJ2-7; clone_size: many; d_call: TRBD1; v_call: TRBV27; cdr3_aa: CASSFFRAGGLNEQYF; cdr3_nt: TGTGCCAGCAGTTTTTTTAGGGCAGGGGGTCTGAACGAGCAGTACTTC
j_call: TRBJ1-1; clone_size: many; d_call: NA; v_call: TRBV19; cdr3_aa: CASSFTGGANTEAFF; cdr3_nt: TGTGCCAGTAGTTTCACGGGGGGAGCGAACACTGAAGCTTTCTTT
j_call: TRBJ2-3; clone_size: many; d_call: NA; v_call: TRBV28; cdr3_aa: CASTPGGVADTQYF; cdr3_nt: TGTGCCAGCACCCCAGGCGGGGTGGCAGATACGCAGTATTTT
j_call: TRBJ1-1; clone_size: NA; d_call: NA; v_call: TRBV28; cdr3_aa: CASSGTSTEAFF; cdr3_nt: TGTGCCAGCTCCGGGACGAGCACTGAAGCTTTCTTT
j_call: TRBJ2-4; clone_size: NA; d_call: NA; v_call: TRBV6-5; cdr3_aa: CASSYSTGIAKNIQYF; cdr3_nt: TGTGCCAGCAGTTACTCGACGGGAATAGCCAAAAACATTCAGTACTTC
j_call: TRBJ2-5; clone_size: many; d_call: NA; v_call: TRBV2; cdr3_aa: CASGKGEGTQYF; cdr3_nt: TGTGCCAGCGGAAAGGGAGAAGGGACCCAGTACTTC